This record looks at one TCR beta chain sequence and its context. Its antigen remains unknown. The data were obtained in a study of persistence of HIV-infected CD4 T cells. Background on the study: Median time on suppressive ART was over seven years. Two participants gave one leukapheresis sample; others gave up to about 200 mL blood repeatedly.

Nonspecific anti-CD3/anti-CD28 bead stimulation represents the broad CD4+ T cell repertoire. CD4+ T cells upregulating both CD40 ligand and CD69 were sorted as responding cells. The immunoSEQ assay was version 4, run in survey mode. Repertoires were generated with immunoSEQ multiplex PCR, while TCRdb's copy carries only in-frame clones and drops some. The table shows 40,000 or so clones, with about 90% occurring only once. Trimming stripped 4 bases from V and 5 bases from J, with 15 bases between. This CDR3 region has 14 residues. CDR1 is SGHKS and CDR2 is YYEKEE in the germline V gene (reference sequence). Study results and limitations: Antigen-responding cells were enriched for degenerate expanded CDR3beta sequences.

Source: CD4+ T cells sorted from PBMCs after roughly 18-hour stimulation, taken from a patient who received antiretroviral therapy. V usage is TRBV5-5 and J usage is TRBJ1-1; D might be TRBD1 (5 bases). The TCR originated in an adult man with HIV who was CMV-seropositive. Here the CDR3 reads CASSRGPPRTEAFF. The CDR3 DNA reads TGTGCCAGCAGCCGGGGACCCCCGAGGACTGAAGCTTTCTTT.